The sequence of this T cell receptor (beta chain) was determined in a study of blood T cell repertoires in COVID-19. This clone was seen only a few times. The repertoire was sequenced with immunoSEQ multiplex PCR; TCRdb's copy has only in-frame clones and lacks some. The sample has about 140,000 clones, 84% seen once; the top ten hold 4%. From germline, CDR1 is MNHNS and CDR2 SASEGT. V was pared by 3 bases and J by 2 bases, with 11 bases between. The CDR3 consists of 14 residues. This clonotype was obtained from a woman aged 60-75 years with acute or convalescent COVID-19. The chain carries TRBV6-1 and TRBJ2-7; possible D gene TRBD1, 6 bases. Material: peripheral blood. CDR3 in amino acids: CASSDRGYTYEQYF. For the CDR3, the DNA is TGTGCCAGCAGTGACAGGGGATACACCTACGAGCAGTACTTC.